A single TCR beta chain is shown here with its context. This CDR3 is built from 17 residues. Germline V gives CDR1 LGHNA, CDR2 YSLEER. The V end was cut by 2 bases, the J end by 0 bases, with 13 bases between. This entry comes from a study of shared clonotypes between healthy human individuals. Data came from immunoSEQ multiplex PCR; TCRdb stores just in-frame clones and leaves some out. The data contain roughly 500,000 clones, more than 75% of them singletons. This clonotype originated in a woman aged 40 to 50 in good health. Some clones in this sample may be carry-over from other donors' samples. Specimen: PBMCs. The V gene is TRBV4-3, the J gene TRBJ2-2; D may be TRBD1 (6 bases). CDR3: CASSQNLDSTNTGELFF. CDR3 DNA: TGCGCCAGCAGCCAAAACTTGGACAGTACGAACACCGGGGAGCTGTTTTTT.